The TCR beta chain described here comes from a study of T cell responses to AZD1222 COVID-19 vaccine. The overall study: Second doses at about 4 or about 12 weeks were pooled.

Produced via immunoSEQ multiplex PCR; TCRdb's table is partial and in-frame only. The repertoire holds around 140,000 clones, with approximately 85% as singletons. The CDR3 consists of 14 residues. Trimming removed 1 base from V and 4 bases from J; junction bases left unmatched: 5. Germline V gene data show CDR1 as GTSNPN and CDR2 as SVGIG (reference sequence). As to this clone: Its antigen is undetermined.

Study outcomes and limitations: Unmutated variant regions are reportedly the target of nearly half of TCRs that are spike-specific. The repertoires were collected only after the peak T cell response.

The material sequenced was peripheral blood, taken on day 0 of AZD1222 vaccination. The receptor comes from an adult in good health. The rearrangement links TRBV30 to TRBJ2-7; TRBD2 agrees at 9 bases. CDR3 protein: CAWSGRTSVYEQYF. CDR3 DNA sequence: TGTGCCTGGAGTGGTCGGACTAGCGTATACGAGCAGTACTTC.